A selection of T cell receptor beta chains follows, all from one sample in a study of PD-L1 blockade in urothelial cancer. Produced via immunoSEQ multiplex PCR; TCRdb's table is partial and in-frame only. The data contain tens of thousands of clones, around four fifths of them singletons. This specimen was PBMCs, taken around atezolizumab (anti-PD-L1) treatment. The receptors derive from a man aged 50 to 60 with urothelial cancer. The CDR3 runs from the conserved cysteine through the conserved F or W. The D gene is left open where the match is weak. Size is omitted from some rows. Given values are once, few, many or a class for expanded clones.

V gene	D gene	J gene	clone size	CDR3 DNA	CDR3 protein
TRBV19	-	TRBJ2-5	once	TGTGCCAGTAGTATACGTAGTTGGGAGACCCAGTACTTC	CASSIRSWETQYF
TRBV5-5	-	TRBJ1-6	few	TGTGCCAGCAGCTTGAGTGGGGGGAATTCACCCCTCCACTTT	CASSLSGGNSPLHF
TRBV18	TRBD1	TRBJ2-7	-	TGTGCCAGCTCACCGGACAGGGGCATATCCTACGAGCAGTACTTC	CASSPDRGISYEQYF
TRBV5-1	TRBD1	TRBJ1-6	-	TGCGCCAGCACAGGGGGTTCAAGGAATTCACCCCTCCACTTT	CASTGGSRNSPLHF
TRBV6-5	-	TRBJ2-3	-	TGTGCCAGCAGTTACGGCAGGGGACGTACAGATACGCAGTATTTT	CASSYGRGRTDTQYF
TRBV19	-	TRBJ1-1	-	TGTGCCAGTAGTATCTCGTTTCGGGTGAACACTGAAGCTTTCTTT	CASSISFRVNTEAFF
TRBV5-4	-	TRBJ2-3	-	TGTGCCAGCAGCTTGAGAGAGGCGGATACGCAGTATTTT	CASSLREADTQYF
TRBV7-9	TRBD2	TRBJ2-1	-	TGTGCCAGCAGCCAACCCAGGGGACTAGCGGACTACAATGAGCAGTTCTTC	CASSQPRGLADYNEQFF
TRBV10-1	TRBD1	TRBJ2-7	-	TGCGCCAGCAGTGAGGGGACAGGGAAACGGTACGAGCAGTACTTC	CASSEGTGKRYEQYF
TRBV29-1	-	TRBJ1-5	few	TGCAGCGTCGTTGACAGAAACAATCAGCCCCAGCATTTT	CSVVDRNNQPQHF
TRBV5-6	-	TRBJ1-1	once	TGTGCCAGCAGCTCGGACAGCCAAAGGACTGAAGCTTTCTTT	CASSSDSQRTEAFF
TRBV6-6	-	TRBJ2-7	-	TGTGCCAGCAGGGAGGGGGCAGGCGAGCAGTACTTC	CASREGAGEQYF
TRBV11-1	-	TRBJ2-1	-	TGTGCCAGCAGCTTACGGGGGACCGCCGGGAATGAGCAGTTCTTC	CASSLRGTAGNEQFF
TRBV18	TRBD1	TRBJ1-4	-	TGTGCCAGCTCACCAGGACAGGGGAATAGTGAAAAACTGTTTTTT	CASSPGQGNSEKLFF
TRBV10-3	TRBD1	TRBJ1-5	-	TGTGCCATCAGTGAAGGGACAGGGCGCCGCAATCAGCCCCAGCATTTT	CAISEGTGRRNQPQHF
TRBV5-4	-	TRBJ1-2	-	TGTGCCAGCAGCTTGGACAGGACCTATGGCTACACCTTC	CASSLDRTYGYTF
TRBV2	TRBD1	TRBJ1-5	few	TGTGCCAGCAGTGGGACAGGGGGCAATCAGCCCCAGCATTTT	CASSGTGGNQPQHF
TRBV5-6	-	TRBJ1-4	-	TGTGCCAGCAGATCTGCCTCAGGTACAACTAATGAAAAACTGTTTTTT	CASRSASGTTNEKLFF
TRBV6-5	-	TRBJ1-4	-	TGTGCCAGCAGCCAAACCCAGAATGAAAAACTGTTTTTT	CASSQTQNEKLFF
TRBV5-6	-	TRBJ2-1	-	TGTGCCAGCAGCTGGAACAGGAACAACTACAATGAGCAGTTCTTC	CASSWNRNNYNEQFF
TRBV14	TRBD1	TRBJ2-5	-	TGTGCCAGCAGCCCCCACCCAACAGGGGGCCAGTACTTC	CASSPHPTGGQYF
TRBV11-1	-	TRBJ1-5	-	TGTGCCAGCAGAGTGCCGGGGCCCCAGCATTTT	CASRVPGPQHF
TRBV6-5	-	TRBJ1-1	-	TGTGCCAGCAGTTACAGGACAGTAGGGACTGAAGCTTTCTTT	CASSYRTVGTEAFF
TRBV7-2	TRBD1	TRBJ2-2	-	TGTGCCAGCAGCTACCGGGACAGGGGCCCCGGGGAGCTGTTTTTT	CASSYRDRGPGELFF
TRBV2	-	TRBJ2-5	-	TGTGCCAGCACCTATGATGAGACCCAGTACTTC	CASTYDETQYF
TRBV2	TRBD1	TRBJ1-1	-	TGTGCCAGCAGTGATGGGGCAGGGGGCACTGAAGCTTTCTTT	CASSDGAGGTEAFF
TRBV11-2	TRBD1	TRBJ1-2	-	TGTGCCAGCAGGGCAACAGGGGGCAAGGGTGGCTACACCTTC	CASRATGGKGGYTF
TRBV27	-	TRBJ2-1	-	TGTGCCAGCAGTTTACGTGGACTGGTGGGCGTCAATGAGCAGTTCTTC	CASSLRGLVGVNEQFF
TRBV15	TRBD1	TRBJ1-2	-	TGTGCCACCAGCAGAGTCAGGGGACAGGGGAACTATGGCTACACCTTC	CATSRVRGQGNYGYTF
TRBV18	-	TRBJ1-1	-	TGTGCCAGCTCACCACTCTCAGGCATGAACACTGAAGCTTTCTTT	CASSPLSGMNTEAFF
TRBV2	TRBD1	TRBJ1-2	-	TGTGCCAGCAGTGGACCCGGGACAGGAGGGTCCTATGGCTACACCTTC	CASSGPGTGGSYGYTF
TRBV14	-	TRBJ2-1	-	TGTGCCAGCAGCCAAGCAAAGGGGAACGAGCAGTTCTTC	CASSQAKGNEQFF
TRBV29-1	TRBD1	TRBJ1-1	-	TGCAGCGTGGCCGGGACAGGGACTAGCACTGAAGCTTTCTTT	CSVAGTGTSTEAFF